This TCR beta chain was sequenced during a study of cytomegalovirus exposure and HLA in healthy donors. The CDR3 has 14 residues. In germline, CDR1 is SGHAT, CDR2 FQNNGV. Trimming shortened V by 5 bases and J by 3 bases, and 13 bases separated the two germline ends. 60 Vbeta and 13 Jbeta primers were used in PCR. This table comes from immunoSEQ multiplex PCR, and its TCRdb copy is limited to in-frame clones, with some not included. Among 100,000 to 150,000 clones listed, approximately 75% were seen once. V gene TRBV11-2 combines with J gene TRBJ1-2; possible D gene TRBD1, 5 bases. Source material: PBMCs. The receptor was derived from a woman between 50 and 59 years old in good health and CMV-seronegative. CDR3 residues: CASSLGGLDYGYTF. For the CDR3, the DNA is TGTGCCAGCAGCCTCGGGGGGTTAGACTATGGCTACACCTTC.